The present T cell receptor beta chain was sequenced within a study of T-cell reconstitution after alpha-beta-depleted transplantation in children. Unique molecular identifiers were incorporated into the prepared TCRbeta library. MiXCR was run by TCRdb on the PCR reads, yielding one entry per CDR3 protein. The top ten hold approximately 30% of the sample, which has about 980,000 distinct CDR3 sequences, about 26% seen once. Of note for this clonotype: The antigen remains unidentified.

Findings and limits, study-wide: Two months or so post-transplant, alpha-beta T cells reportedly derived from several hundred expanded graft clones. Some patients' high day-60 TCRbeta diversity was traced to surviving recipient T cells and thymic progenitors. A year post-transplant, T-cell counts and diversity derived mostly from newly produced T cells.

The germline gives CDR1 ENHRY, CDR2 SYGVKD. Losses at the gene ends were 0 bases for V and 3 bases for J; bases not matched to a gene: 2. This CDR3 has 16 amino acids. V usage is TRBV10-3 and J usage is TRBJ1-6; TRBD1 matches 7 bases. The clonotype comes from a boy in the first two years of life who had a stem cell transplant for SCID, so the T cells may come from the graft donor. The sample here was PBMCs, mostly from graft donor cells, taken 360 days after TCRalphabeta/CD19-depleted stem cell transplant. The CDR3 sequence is CAISESQGVYNSPLHF. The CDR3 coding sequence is TGTGCCATCAGTGAGTCCCAGGGGGTCTATAATTCACCCCTCCACTTT.